This T cell receptor beta chain stems from a study of blood T cell repertoires in COVID-19. Some clones are missing from TCRdb's copy, which holds only in-frame ones; the method was immunoSEQ multiplex PCR. Among some 250,000 clones, 88% were seen once, and the ten largest hold 0.99%. Trimming took 3 bases from V and 7 from J, leaving 16 bases between them. Germline V CDR1 and CDR2: SGHTS, YDEGEE. This CDR3 region has 14 residues. V usage is TRBV5-8 and J usage is TRBJ2-5, with D perhaps TRBD1 (6 bases). The TCR originated in a woman aged 40 to 55 who had recovered from COVID-19. Sequencing was done on a sample of peripheral blood. CDR3 sequence: CASSSRQAAGTQYF. The CDR3 bases are TGTGCCAGCAGCTCCCGACAGGCGGCCGGGACCCAGTACTTC.